The next 26 T cell receptor beta chains were all read from a single sample in a study of shared clonotypes between healthy human individuals. Using immunoSEQ multiplex PCR, the repertoire was profiled, and TCRdb retains in-frame clones only, with some absent. Altogether some 240,000 clones are present, approximately 65% being singletons, with the ten largest covering 8.5% to 14%. Material for sequencing was memory CD4+ T cells sorted from blood. Documented subset: CD45RA-negative fraction. The receptors were sampled from a man in his thirties or forties in good health.

The chain joins TRBV6-6 to TRBJ2-5; D is perhaps TRBD2 (7 bases). This CDR3 spans 15 amino acids. Germline values: CDR1 MNHNY, CDR2 SVGAGI (reference sequence). V shed 1 base and J shed 1 base, with 10 bases lying between them. CDR3 region: CASSYYGGPQETQYF. The CDR3 DNA sequence: TGTGCCAGCAGTTACTACGGGGGGCCCCAAGAGACCCAGTACTTC.

The rearrangement uses TRBV5-5 and TRBJ2-7, with D perhaps TRBD2 (7 bases). V was pared by 8 bases and J by 5 bases, with 20 bases between. From germline, CDR1 is SGHKS and CDR2 YYEKEE (reference sequence). This CDR3 region has 14 residues. The CDR3 here is CASNRGGARDEQYF. In DNA form, the CDR3 reads TGTGCCAGTAACAGAGGGGGGGCGAGGGACGAGCAGTACTTC. The complete variable domain, with remaining parts taken from reference TRBV5-5 and TRBJ2-7, reads DAGVTQSPTHLIKTRGQQVTLRCSPISGHKSVSWYQQVLGQGPQFIFQYYEKEERGRGNFPDRFSARQFPNYSSELNVNALLLGDSALYLCASNRGGARDEQYFGPGTRLTVT.

The rearrangement links TRBV19 to TRBJ2-7; 8 nucleotides agree with TRBD1. Trimming took 5 bases from V and 6 from J; bases not matched to a gene: 6. Germline-derived CDR1 and CDR2 are LNHDA and SQIVND (reference sequence). The CDR3 consists of 13 residues. CDR3 sequence reads: CASSWGTGREQYF. The CDR3 nucleotides are TGTGCCAGTAGTTGGGGGACAGGCCGCGAGCAGTACTTC.

The chain's CDR3 is CASSSNELRGTQYF. CDR3 DNA sequence: TGTGCCAGCAGCTCCAATGAGCTGCGAGGGACCCAGTACTTC. The chain is built from TRBV7-9 and TRBJ2-5; D remains ambiguous. Germline CDR1 is SEHNR and CDR2 is FQNEAQ (reference sequence). This CDR3 is built from 14 residues. Trimming pared 4 bases from V and 7 bases from J, leaving 16 bases between.

This clone was seen a few times. The chain is built from TRBV6-5 and TRBJ2-7; D is unresolved. V lost 2 bases to trimming and J lost 2 bases, with 7 bases between them. Germline V CDR1 and CDR2: MNHEY, SVGAGI. The CDR3 has 13 residues. The CDR3 is CASSYGVTYEQYF. In nucleotides, the CDR3 is TGTGCCAGCAGTTACGGCGTAACCTACGAGCAGTACTTC.

This clone turned up a few times. The rearrangement links TRBV28 to TRBJ1-1; TRBD1 agrees at 10 bases. V dropped 1 base and J dropped 4; count of bases not matched to a gene: 9. Germline V gene sequence: CDR1 MDHEN, CDR2 SYDVKM. The CDR3 contains 17 residues. The CDR3 DNA sequence: TGTGCCAGCAGTTTATTTGGGGACAGGGGAAGTGGCACTGAAGCTTTCTTT. Translating it yields CASSLFGDRGSGTEAFF.

This sequence joins TRBV21-1 and TRBJ2-1; the table assigns TRBD1, which was not confirmed against the DNA. TRBV21-1 is recorded as a pseudogene. CDR3 size: 14 residues. CDR3 protein: CASGKGTLYNEQFF. DNA of the CDR3: TGTGCCAGCGGGAAAGGGACACTCTACAATGAGCAGTTCTTC.

V usage is TRBV5-5 and J usage is TRBJ2-1, with D possibly being TRBD2 (5 bases). The germline V and J ends were trimmed by 0 bases and 6 bases, with 13 bases remaining between them. The CDR3 loop spans 15 amino acids. Germline V gives CDR1 SGHKS, CDR2 YYEKEE (reference sequence). The CDR3 DNA reads TGTGCCAGCAGCTTGGAGGCGGGCACCGGCAATGAGCAGTTCTTC. Encoded protein: CASSLEAGTGNEQFF.

As DNA, the CDR3 is TGTGCCAGCAGCCGCGGGACCCATAACACCGGGGAGCTGTTTTTT. Amino acids: CASSRGTHNTGELFF. V and J are TRBV7-2 and TRBJ2-2, with a tentative D call TRBD2 (6 bases). Looked up from germline, CDR1 is SGHTA and CDR2 is FQGNSA. There are 15 residues in the CDR3. V lost 5 bases, J lost 2 bases, and 12 bases lay in between. Full variable domain (outside the CDR3, taken from reference TRBV7-2 and TRBJ2-2): GAGVSQSPSNKVTEKGKDVELRCDPISGHTALYWYRQSLGQGLEFLIYFQGNSAPDKSGLPSDRFSAERTGGSVSTLTIQRTQQEDSAVYLCASSRGTHNTGELFFGEGSRLTVL.

A few counts support this clone. J is TRBJ2-7 and V is TRBV5-6, with TRBD2 matching 8 bases. V trimming: 4 bases; J trimming: 4 bases; junction bases outside the gene matches: 10. Germline-derived CDR1 and CDR2 are SGHDT and YYEEEE. There are 15 residues in the CDR3. The CDR3 loop reads CASSRTGLGAYEQYF. CDR3 nucleotide sequence: TGTGCCAGCAGCCGAACGGGACTAGGGGCTTACGAGCAGTACTTC.

The rearrangement uses TRBV27 and TRBJ2-7, with 7 bases that match TRBD1. This CDR3 is 15 amino acids long. Germline V gene sequence: CDR1 MNHEY, CDR2 SMNVEV (reference sequence). Trimming removed 1 base from V and 2 bases from J; junction bases left unmatched: 5. The CDR3: CASSLLAGGPYEQYF. CDR3 in DNA: TGTGCCAGCAGTTTATTGGCAGGGGGTCCCTACGAGCAGTACTTC.

The chain has TRBV5-1 and TRBJ2-1; TRBD2 matches at 8 bases. Germline V CDR1 and CDR2: SGHRS, YFSETQ. V was pared by 4 bases and J by 3 bases, with 6 bases of the junction left unmatched. The CDR3 has 15 amino acids. The CDR3 is CASSVTSAFYNEQFF. The CDR3 bases are TGCGCCAGCAGCGTGACTAGCGCTTTCTACAATGAGCAGTTCTTC.

The V and J genes are TRBV18 and TRBJ2-5; 8 nucleotides match TRBD1. Trimming took 2 bases from V and 2 from J; bases not matched to a gene: 4. This CDR3 has 15 amino acids. Germline CDR1 and CDR2: KGHSH and LQKENI. The CDR3 here is CASSPRTGSQETQYF. The CDR3 DNA reads as TGTGCCAGCTCACCAAGGACAGGGTCACAAGAGACCCAGTACTTC.

This clone was counted once. The chain recombines TRBV18 with TRBJ2-7; no clear D. The CDR3 consists of 15 residues. The germline gives CDR1 KGHSH, CDR2 LQKENI. Trimming left V 0 bases short and J 2 bases short, with 11 bases between. The CDR3 nucleotides read TGTGCCAGCTCACCACCGACCCTAGGGACCTACGAGCAGTACTTC. Amino acid sequence: CASSPPTLGTYEQYF. The full variable domain, completed using reference TRBV18 and TRBJ2-7, is NAGVMQNPRHLVRRRGQEARLRCSPMKGHSHVYWYRQLPEEGLKFMVYLQKENIIDESGMPKERFSAEFPKEGPSILRIQQVVRGDSAAYFCASSPPTLGTYEQYFGPGTRLTVT.

This rearrangement joins TRBV15 to TRBJ1-5; the match to TRBD1 covers 9 bases. With 3 bases clipped from V and 4 bases from J, the junction kept 4 bases outside the gene matches. The CDR3 sequence is 15 residues long. Germline assignment: CDR1 LNHNV and CDR2 YYDKDF (reference sequence). DNA of the CDR3: TGTGCCACCAGCAGCCGGACAGGGGCAAATCAGCCCCAGCATTTT. Protein sequence: CATSSRTGANQPQHF.

This clone came up once. The chain has TRBV5-1 and TRBJ1-2, with 7 bases lining up with TRBD1. The CDR3 length is 13 residues. The ends lost 2 bases at V and 6 bases at J; junction bases unmatched: 4. Germline-derived CDR1 and CDR2 are SGHRS and YFSETQ. The CDR3: CASSFRDSDGYTF. The CDR3 DNA sequence: TGCGCCAGCAGCTTTCGGGACAGCGATGGCTACACCTTC.

Worth noting for this clone: The germline gene is not matched at one end of the junction; a read error may be the cause. V gene TRBV2 combines with J gene TRBJ2-3; D is perhaps TRBD1 (6 bases). Germline V lookup: CDR1 SNHLY, CDR2 FYNNEI. This CDR3 has 14 residues. The CDR3 DNA reads as TGTGCCAGCAGTTTGAGGGACAACACAGATGCGCAGTATTTT. Translation gives CASSLRDNTDAQYF.

J is TRBJ2-1 and V is TRBV2; TRBD2 matches at 12 bases. The V segment lost 2 bases and the J segment 4 bases; nucleotides outside the gene matches: 6. Germline lookup yields CDR1 SNHLY and CDR2 FYNNEI. The CDR3 covers 17 residues. CDR3 DNA: TGTGCCAGCAGTGAACTTGGACTAGCGGGAAAATACAATGAGCAGTTCTTC. Translating gives CASSELGLAGKYNEQFF.

The genes are TRBV7-9 and TRBJ1-2; 8 positions agree with TRBD1. Germline-derived CDR1 and CDR2 are SEHNR and FQNEAQ (reference sequence). Trimming cost V 5 bases and J 3 bases; bases outside gene matches: 11. The CDR3 covers 16 residues. The CDR3 reads CASSLWTGSLHYGYTF. The CDR3 DNA sequence: TGTGCCAGCAGCCTCTGGACAGGGTCCCTCCACTATGGCTACACCTTC.

This clone was counted between two and nine times. This chain uses TRBV7-2 with TRBJ1-2; no reliable D call. This CDR3 contains 13 residues. V gave up 5 bases and J gave up 7 bases, with 14 bases separating them. Germline CDR1 is SGHTA and CDR2 is FQGNSA. As DNA, the CDR3 is TGTGCCAGCAGCCAAAAGTCGGTTAGTGGCTACACCTTC. It encodes CASSQKSVSGYTF. The whole variable domain, filled in from reference TRBV7-2 and TRBJ1-2, reads GAGVSQSPSNKVTEKGKDVELRCDPISGHTALYWYRQSLGQGLEFLIYFQGNSAPDKSGLPSDRFSAERTGGSVSTLTIQRTQQEDSAVYLCASSQKSVSGYTFGSGTRLTVV.

The rearrangement joins TRBV19 to TRBJ1-5, with TRBD1 matching 9 bases. Per germline, CDR1 LNHDA and CDR2 SQIVND (reference sequence). The CDR3 extends over 15 amino acids. V was clipped by 5 bases and J by 5 bases; unmatched bases: 7. CDR3 in amino acids: CASSPPGQGYQPQHF. The CDR3 DNA follows: TGTGCCAGTAGTCCTCCGGGACAGGGCTATCAGCCCCAGCATTTT. Full variable domain (outside the CDR3, taken from reference TRBV19 and TRBJ1-5): DGGITQSPKYLFRKEGQNVTLSCEQNLNHDAMYWYRQDPGQGLRLIYYSQIVNDFQKGDIAEGYSVSREKKESFPLTVTSAQKNPTAFYLCASSPPGQGYQPQHFGDGTRLSIL.

V is TRBV5-4 and J is TRBJ2-1; D is uncertain. Germline assignment: CDR1 SGHNT and CDR2 YYREEE (reference sequence). The CDR3 sequence is 17 residues long. The V and J ends lost 6 bases and 6 bases respectively, with 25 bases between them. The CDR3 spells CASTPLRPAPRPNEQFF. Here the CDR3 DNA reads TGTGCCAGCACCCCCCTCCGACCGGCCCCCAGGCCCAATGAGCAGTTCTTC.

This chain joins TRBV6-6 and TRBJ1-5; D gene uncertain. The CDR3 contains 12 residues. Looked up from germline, CDR1 is MNHNY and CDR2 is SVGAGI (reference sequence). Trimming took off 0 bases at V and 9 bases at J, with 6 bases between the two ends. The CDR3 coding sequence is TGTGCCAGCAGTTACTCCAGGTCGCCCCAGCATTTT. It is translated as CASSYSRSPQHF.

This clone was counted only a few times. This rearrangement joins TRBV5-4 to TRBJ1-1; 9 bases are shared with TRBD1. The V gene end was trimmed by 4 bases and the J gene end by 3 bases; junction bases not matched to a gene: 10. Germline V CDR1 and CDR2: SGHNT, YYREEE (reference sequence). The CDR3 is 16 amino acids. CDR3 sequence (DNA): TGTGCCAGCAGCCCCCCGGGACAGGGTTTATACACTGAAGCTTTCTTT. Translated: CASSPPGQGLYTEAFF.

The CDR3 region is CSVTTGQVSHRFSYEQYF. DNA of the CDR3: TGCAGCGTAACTACGGGACAGGTATCACACCGTTTCTCCTACGAGCAGTACTTC. The chain links TRBV29-1 to TRBJ2-7, with 8 bases that match TRBD1. Losses at the gene ends were 6 bases for V and 0 bases for J; bases not matched to a gene: 19. Per the germline V gene, CDR1 is SQVTM and CDR2 is ANQGSEA. The CDR3 consists of 18 residues.

The J gene is TRBJ2-3, the V gene TRBV12-2; the table names TRBD2, a call not compared with the DNA. TRBV12-2 is a recognized pseudogene. The CDR3 runs to 17 residues. The CDR3 DNA is TGTGCAAGTCGCCATCATTCAAGGACTAGAGGTGCAGATACGCAGTATTTT. Translated: CASRHHSRTRGADTQYF.